This T cell receptor beta chain was sequenced in a study of T cell repertoires in cytomegalovirus infection. The overall study: An indication of both CMV infection and matching HLA type came from public TCR beta signatures.

As for this clonotype: Its matching antigen is unknown.

Study results and limitations: Clonotype analysis showed dominance of the ex vivo response by HLA-C-restricted CMV-specific TCR beta clonotypes. Cumulative public TCR beta family frequency identified CMV carriers with the relevant HLA.

V was trimmed by 5 bases and J by 3 bases, leaving 14 bases between them. The length of the CDR3 is 14 residues. Looked up from germline, CDR1 is SGHTA and CDR2 is FQGTGA. TCRdb ran MiXCR on the reads and lists one entry per CDR3 protein. The sample lists 60,000 to 75,000 distinct CDR3 sequences; 22% were seen once. This chain links TRBV7-3 with TRBJ2-7; unclear D gene. This receptor was obtained from a human donor in good health (CMV status not recorded). Some clones in this sample may be carry-over from other donors' samples. The sequencing input was PBMCs, sequenced either directly or after in vitro stimulation (not recorded which). The CDR3 sequence is CASSLALRDYEQYF. CDR3 coding DNA: TGTGCCAGCAGCCTTGCCCTGAGAGACTACGAGCAGTACTTC.